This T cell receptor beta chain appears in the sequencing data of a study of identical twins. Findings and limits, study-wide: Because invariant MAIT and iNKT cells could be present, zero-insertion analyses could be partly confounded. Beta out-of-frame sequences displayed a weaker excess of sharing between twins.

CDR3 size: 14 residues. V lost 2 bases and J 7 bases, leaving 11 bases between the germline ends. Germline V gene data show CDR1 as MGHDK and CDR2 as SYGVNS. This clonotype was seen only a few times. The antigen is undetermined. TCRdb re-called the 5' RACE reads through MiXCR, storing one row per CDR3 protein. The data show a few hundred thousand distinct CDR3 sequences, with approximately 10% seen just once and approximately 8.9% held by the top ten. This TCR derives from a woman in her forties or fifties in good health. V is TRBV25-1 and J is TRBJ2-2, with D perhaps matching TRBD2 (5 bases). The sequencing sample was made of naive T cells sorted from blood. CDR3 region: CASSEVRGSGELFF. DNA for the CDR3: TGTGCCAGCAGTGAAGTACGAGGGAGCGGGGAGCTGTTTTTT.